These 15 T cell receptor beta chains were all obtained from the same sample, sequenced in a study of blood T cell repertoires in COVID-19. The protocol was immunoSEQ multiplex PCR, while the TCRdb copy is restricted to in-frame clones and leaves out a portion. The sample lists some 37,000 clones, around 86% seen once, with roughly 19% in the top ten. Sample: peripheral blood. These TCRs come from a man aged 50 to 60 in a cohort sampled during active COVID-19.

This clone has only a few counts. The chain employs TRBV28 and TRBJ1-2; D remains unclear. The V and J ends lost 7 bases and 4 bases respectively, with 28 bases between them. Germline V CDR1 and CDR2: MDHEN, SYDVKM. The CDR3 spans 18 residues. The CDR3 here is CASTPISVLLRRGYGYTF. The CDR3 coding sequence is TGTGCCAGCACTCCAATCTCTGTCCTCTTACGTCGGGGCTATGGCTACACCTTC.

The V and J genes are TRBV11-2 and TRBJ2-7; possible D gene TRBD2, 6 bases. The V gene's germline CDR1 is SGHAT and CDR2 FQNNGV. The CDR3 has 12 amino acids. CDR3 sequence (DNA): TGTGCCAGCAGCTTAGATCTAATGGGACTTCACGTC. Translated: CASSLDLMGLHV.

V and J are TRBV30 and TRBJ1-6; TRBD1 is a possible D gene (5 bases). There are 17 residues in the CDR3. Germline loops: CDR1 GTSNPN, CDR2 SVGIG (reference sequence). V shed 4 bases and J shed 7 bases, with 23 bases lying between them. CDR3 protein: CAWKVSGVGTSNSPLHF. In DNA form, the CDR3 reads TGTGCCTGGAAAGTTTCAGGAGTTGGGACTTCCAATTCACCCCTCCACTTT. The whole variable domain, remainder taken from reference TRBV30 and TRBJ1-6, is SQTIHQWPATLVQPVGSPLSLECTVEGTSNPNLYWYRQAAGRGLQLLFYSVGIGQISSEVPQNLSASRPQDRQFILSSKKLLLSDSGFYLCAWKVSGVGTSNSPLHFGNGTRLTVT.

The chain combines TRBV19 with TRBJ2-5, with D uncertain. The germline gives CDR1 LNHDA, CDR2 SQIVND (reference sequence). This CDR3 comprises 14 residues. The V gene lost 4 bases and the J gene lost 5 bases, with 14 bases spanning the gap. CDR3 sequence reads: CASSRADIRETQYF. The CDR3 bases are TGTGCCAGTAGTAGGGCAGACATTAGGGAGACCCAGTACTTC.

This chain uses TRBV29-1 with TRBJ1-1, with D unclear. Germline V gives CDR1 SQVTM, CDR2 ANQGSEA. The CDR3 spans 15 residues. Trimming took off 7 bases at V and 3 bases at J, with 21 bases between the two ends. CDR3 residues: CSGRSGQPGDTEAFF. The CDR3, as DNA: TGCAGCGGTCGATCTGGTCAGCCCGGGGACACTGAAGCTTTCTTT.

This sequence joins TRBV14 and TRBJ2-3; 9 bases map to TRBD2. The CDR3 contains 16 residues. The J segment lost 5 bases and the V segment lost 2 bases, leaving 8 bases of the junction unmatched. CDR1 SGHDN and CDR2 FVKESK come from the germline V gene. CDR3 region: CASSQLAGGLVDTQYF. For the CDR3, the DNA is TGTGCCAGCAGCCAACTTGCGGGGGGGCTGGTAGATACGCAGTATTTT.

In DNA form, the CDR3 reads TGCGCCAGCAGCCAAGGTAAACAGGGGCTCGCCAAAAACATTCAGTACTTC. Translating it yields CASSQGKQGLAKNIQYF. The V and J genes are TRBV4-1 and TRBJ2-4, with 7 bases lining up with TRBD1. Per the germline V gene, CDR1 is MGHRA and CDR2 is YSYEKL. The trim removed 1 base at V and 1 base at J, leaving 7 bases unmatched. The CDR3 has 17 residues.

The chain employs TRBV12-3 or TRBV12-4 and TRBJ1-5; a weak D match, TRBD1 (6 bases). The CDR3 loop spans 13 amino acids. Trimming took 7 bases from V and 5 from J, leaving 12 bases between them. CDR3 DNA: TGTGCCAGCACCCAGGACAGTTATCAGCCCCAGCATTTT. Translated, it gives CASTQDSYQPQHF.

The V and J genes are TRBV7-2 and TRBJ2-1, with a tentative D call TRBD2 (6 bases). In germline, CDR1 is SGHTA, CDR2 FQGNSA. The CDR3 spans 17 residues. Deletions cut 2 bases from V and 1 base from J, with 15 bases between. Here the CDR3 reads CASSLIPEGMSYNEQFF. CDR3 nucleotide sequence: TGTGCCAGCAGCTTAATTCCGGAGGGCATGTCCTACAATGAGCAGTTCTTC.

The J gene is TRBJ1-1, the V gene TRBV27; weak D call: TRBD1 (5 bases). Germline V gene data show CDR1 as MNHEY and CDR2 as SMNVEV (reference sequence). The ends were cut back, 3 bases at V and 4 bases at J, with 15 bases in the middle. CDR3 size: 15 residues. The CDR3 nucleotides are TGTGCCAGCAGTTTGGGTTGGGGGGTCAGCACTGAAGCTTTCTTT. Amino acids: CASSLGWGVSTEAFF.

This chain connects TRBV20-1 to TRBJ2-5; a weak D match, TRBD1 (5 bases). Trimming cost V 3 bases and J 2 bases, with 7 bases left between them. The V gene's germline CDR1 is DFQATT and CDR2 SNEGSKA (reference sequence). The CDR3 covers 12 residues. CDR3 sequence reads: CSASPGQETQYF. In nucleotides, the CDR3 is TGCAGTGCTAGTCCAGGGCAAGAGACCCAGTACTTC.

This chain uses TRBV6-5 with TRBJ1-3, with D perhaps matching TRBD1 (5 bases). The CDR3 extends over 16 amino acids. With 4 bases removed from V and 0 bases from J, the gap between germline ends came to 13 bases. The germline V gene has CDR1 MNHEY and CDR2 SVGAGI. This CDR3 is CASSSRGFPSGNTIYF. Written as DNA, the CDR3 is TGTGCCAGCAGTTCCCGGGGGTTTCCCTCTGGAAACACCATATATTTT.

This sequence joins TRBV12-3 or TRBV12-4 and TRBJ1-1, with a possible D match to TRBD1 (6 bases). Trimming stripped 6 bases from V and 8 bases from J, with 13 bases between. This CDR3 is built from 12 residues. The CDR3 DNA follows: TGTGCCAGCAGGCCATGGCAGGGGGAAGCTTTCTTT. Its protein product is CASRPWQGEAFF.

V gene TRBV5-1 combines with J gene TRBJ1-2, with TRBD1 matching 8 bases. CDR3 size: 13 residues. Germline trimming cut 4 bases from V and 6 bases from J; bases unmatched to any gene: 5. From germline, CDR1 is SGHRS and CDR2 YFSETQ. The DNA for the CDR3 is TGCGCCAGCAGCCCGGACAGGGTCAATGGCTACACCTTC. Translated: CASSPDRVNGYTF.

The chain employs TRBV12-3 or TRBV12-4 and TRBJ1-5, with D unclear. The CDR3 totals 13 residues. V was cut by 1 base and J by 5 bases, with 6 bases left in between. The CDR3 loop is CASSLGPYQPQHF. In DNA form, the CDR3 reads TGTGCCAGCAGTTTAGGGCCATATCAGCCCCAGCATTTT.